This is a list of T cell receptor beta chains from one sample in a study of patients and donors after allogeneic stem cell transplantation. TCRdb analysed the RT-PCR reads with MiXCR anew, one entry per CDR3 protein. The data contain some 880,000 distinct CDR3 sequences, roughly 18% of them singletons. Material: blood, either unsorted or a sorted T cell fraction (not recorded which). Receptors were obtained from a human donor who was either an allogeneic HSCT recipient or a stem cell or donor lymphocyte infusion donor (not recorded which). It is not recorded whose cells these are; they may come from a transplant donor. Both conserved end residues are part of each CDR3. A D gene is named only where the DNA matches it firmly. Size is omitted from some rows. Given values are once, few, many or a class for expanded clones.

V gene,D gene,J gene,clone size,CDR3 DNA,CDR3 protein
TRBV7-4,-,TRBJ1-4,few,TGTGCCAGCAGCTTGGACCGAGTTGCAACTAATGAAAAACTGTTTTTT,CASSLDRVATNEKLFF
TRBV6-2/TRBV6-3,TRBD1,TRBJ1-2,-,TGTGCCAGCGGACAGGGGGCGCGGGGCTACACCTTC,CASGQGARGYTF
TRBV20-1,-,TRBJ2-7,-,TGCAGTGCTCCGGGGTCCTCCTACGAGCAGTACTTC,CSAPGSSYEQYF
TRBV15,TRBD2,TRBJ2-1,few,TGTGCCACCAGCAGAGGCGGCGGGAGCTCGTTGAATGAGCAGTTCTTC,CATSRGGGSSLNEQFF
TRBV7-8,TRBD1,TRBJ2-2,-,TGTGCCAGCAGCTCCCAGCGGACAGGTTCCAACACCGGGGAGCTGTTTTTT,CASSSQRTGSNTGELFF
TRBV2,-,TRBJ1-5,-,TGTGCCAGCAGTGAAGCTGGGGTTGGGAATCAGCCCCAGCATTTT,CASSEAGVGNQPQHF
TRBV5-5,-,TRBJ1-6,-,TGTGCCAGCAATACGGTCGATTCACCCCTCCACTTT,CASNTVDSPLHF
TRBV20-1,TRBD1,TRBJ1-1,few,TGCAGTGCTGGGGGGACAGTTCTGAACACTGAAGCTTTCTTT,CSAGGTVLNTEAFF
TRBV6-1,-,TRBJ1-3,-,TGTGCCAGCAGTGGACGTCTGGGGTTCGGAAACACCATATATTTT,CASSGRLGFGNTIYF
TRBV4-1,TRBD1,TRBJ1-3,-,TGCGCCAGCAGCCAAAACCCGGGACAGCACTCTGGAAACACCATATATTTT,CASSQNPGQHSGNTIYF
TRBV27,-,TRBJ2-6,few,TGTGCCAGCAGTTTAAAAAACAGGGTTGGGGCCAACGTCCTGACTTTC,CASSLKNRVGANVLTF
TRBV9,-,TRBJ1-4,-,TGTGCCAGCAGCCCCCGTACGGGCTACGAGGAAAAACTGTTTTTT,CASSPRTGYEEKLFF
TRBV12-3/TRBV12-4,TRBD1,TRBJ1-2,few,TGTGCCAGCACCTTAGACAGGGCCCTTTATGGCTACACCTTC,CASTLDRALYGYTF
TRBV4-2,TRBD2,TRBJ2-2,-,TGTGCCAGCAGCCAACGACTAGCGGGGGGGCTGACCGGGGAGCTGTTTTTT,CASSQRLAGGLTGELFF
TRBV2,-,TRBJ1-2,-,TGTGCCAGCAGTGAAGAGGGGACGGGTCACGGCTACACCTTC,CASSEEGTGHGYTF
TRBV7-9,-,TRBJ2-2,-,TGTGCCACGGAGACAGGATTCACCGGGGAGCTGTTTTTT,CATETGFTGELFF
TRBV15,TRBD2,TRBJ2-4,-,TGTGCCACCAGCAGAGCCCGACTAGCGGGACAAAACATTCAGTACTTC,CATSRARLAGQNIQYF
TRBV7-3,-,TRBJ1-2,-,TGTGCCAGCAGCTTAACTGTCGGGGATGGCTACACCTTC,CASSLTVGDGYTF
TRBV9,-,TRBJ2-2,-,TGTGCCAGCAGCGTAGGGGGGGCAGGCGGGGAGCTGTTTTTT,CASSVGGAGGELFF